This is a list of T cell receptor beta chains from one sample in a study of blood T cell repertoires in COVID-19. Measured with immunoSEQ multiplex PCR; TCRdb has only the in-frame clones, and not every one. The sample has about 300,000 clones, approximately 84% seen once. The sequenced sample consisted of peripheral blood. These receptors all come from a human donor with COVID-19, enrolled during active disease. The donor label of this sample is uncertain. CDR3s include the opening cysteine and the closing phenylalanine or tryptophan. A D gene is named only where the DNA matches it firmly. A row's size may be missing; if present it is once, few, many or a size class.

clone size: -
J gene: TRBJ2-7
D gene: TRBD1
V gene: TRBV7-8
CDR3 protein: CASSLMGTGGEQYF
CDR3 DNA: TGTGCCAGCAGCTTAATGGGGACAGGGGGCGAGCAGTACTTC

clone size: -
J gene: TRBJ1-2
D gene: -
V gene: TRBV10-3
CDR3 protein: CATGGAPNYGYTF
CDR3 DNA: TGTGCCACGGGGGGGGCGCCTAACTATGGCTACACCTTC

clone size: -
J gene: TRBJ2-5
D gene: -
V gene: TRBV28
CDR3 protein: CASSLSLRQSEETQYF
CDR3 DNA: TGTGCCAGCAGTTTATCCTTAAGACAGTCCGAAGAGACCCAGTACTTC

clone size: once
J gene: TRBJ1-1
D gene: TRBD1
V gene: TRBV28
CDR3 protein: CASSLYGQGGTEAFF
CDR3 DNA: TGTGCCAGCAGTTTATACGGACAGGGGGGCACTGAAGCTTTCTTT

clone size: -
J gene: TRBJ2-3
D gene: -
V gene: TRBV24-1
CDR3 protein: CATSDLDGGGDTQYF
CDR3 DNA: TGTGCCACCAGTGATCTTGACGGGGGAGGAGATACGCAGTATTTT

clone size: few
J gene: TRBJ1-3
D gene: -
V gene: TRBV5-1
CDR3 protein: CASSRNSGNTIYF
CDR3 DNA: TGCGCCAGCAGCCGTAACTCTGGAAACACCATATATTTT

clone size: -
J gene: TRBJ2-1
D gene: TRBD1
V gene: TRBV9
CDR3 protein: CASSGDGRGSYNEQFF
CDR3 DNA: TGTGCCAGCAGCGGCGACGGCAGGGGGTCCTACAATGAGCAGTTCTTC

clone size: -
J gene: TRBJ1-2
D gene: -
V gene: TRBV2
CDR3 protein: CASSEAGDYGYTF
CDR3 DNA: TGTGCCAGCAGTGAGGCGGGGGACTATGGCTACACCTTC

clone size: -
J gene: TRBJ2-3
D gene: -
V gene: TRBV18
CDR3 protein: CASSPGLFTSTDTQYF
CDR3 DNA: TGTGCCAGCTCACCAGGACTATTCACTAGCACAGATACGCAGTATTTT

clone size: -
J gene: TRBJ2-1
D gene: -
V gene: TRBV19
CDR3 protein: CASSRTAVVLFEQFF
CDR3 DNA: TGTGCCAGTAGTAGGACAGCCGTGGTCCTTTTTGAGCAGTTCTTC

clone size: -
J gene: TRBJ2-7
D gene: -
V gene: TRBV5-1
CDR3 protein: CASSLRQYEQYF
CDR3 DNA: TGCGCCAGCAGCTTGCGACAGTATGAGCAGTACTTC

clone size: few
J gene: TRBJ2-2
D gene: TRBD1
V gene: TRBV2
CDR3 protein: CAVLEVEGGRSGIGELFF
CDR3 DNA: TGTGCCGTCCTTGAAGTCGAAGGGGGCCGAAGTGGAATCGGGGAGCTGTTTTTT

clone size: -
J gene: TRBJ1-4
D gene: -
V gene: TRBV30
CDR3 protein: CAWSVQDGLWEKLFF
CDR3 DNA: TGTGCCTGGAGTGTACAAGACGGACTGTGGGAAAAACTGTTTTTT

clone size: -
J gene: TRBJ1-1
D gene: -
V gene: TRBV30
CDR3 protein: CAWSRGGTEAFF
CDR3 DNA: TGTGCCTGGAGTCGGGGAGGGACTGAAGCTTTCTTT

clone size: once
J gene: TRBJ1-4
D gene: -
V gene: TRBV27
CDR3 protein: CASSLAGSNEKLFF
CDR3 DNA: TGTGCCAGCAGTTTAGCCGGGTCTAATGAAAAACTGTTTTTT

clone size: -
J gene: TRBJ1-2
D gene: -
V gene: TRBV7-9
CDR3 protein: CASSTRDDYGYTF
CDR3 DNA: TGTGCCAGCAGCACCAGGGATGACTATGGCTACACCTTC

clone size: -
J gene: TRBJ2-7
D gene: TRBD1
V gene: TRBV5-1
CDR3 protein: CASSSLRGSDYEQYF
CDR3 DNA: TGCGCCAGCAGCTCCCTCAGGGGGTCGGACTACGAGCAGTACTTC

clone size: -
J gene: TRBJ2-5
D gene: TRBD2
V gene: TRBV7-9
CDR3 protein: CASSRTSGRVETQYF
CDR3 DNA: TGTGCCAGCAGCCGGACTAGCGGGAGGGTAGAGACCCAGTACTTC

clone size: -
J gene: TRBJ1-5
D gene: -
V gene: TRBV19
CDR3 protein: CASSMAGVNQPQHF
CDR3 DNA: TGTGCCAGTAGTATGGCAGGGGTCAATCAGCCCCAGCATTTT

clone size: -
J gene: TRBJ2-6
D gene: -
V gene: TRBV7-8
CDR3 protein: CASSLARAAVLTF
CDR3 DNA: TGTGCCAGCAGCTTAGCAAGAGCAGCGGTCCTGACTTTC

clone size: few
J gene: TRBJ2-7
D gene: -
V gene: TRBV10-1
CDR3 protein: CASRWGLSYEQYF
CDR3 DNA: TGCGCCAGCAGGTGGGGGCTCTCCTACGAGCAGTACTTC

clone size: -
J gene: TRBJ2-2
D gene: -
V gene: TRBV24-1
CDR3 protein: CATSDTGQPSNTGELFF
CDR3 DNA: TGTGCCACCAGTGACACCGGACAGCCTTCGAACACCGGGGAGCTGTTTTTT

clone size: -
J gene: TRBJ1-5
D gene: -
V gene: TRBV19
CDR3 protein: CASSAAERQPQHF
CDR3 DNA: TGTGCCAGTAGTGCGGCCGAACGGCAGCCCCAGCATTTT

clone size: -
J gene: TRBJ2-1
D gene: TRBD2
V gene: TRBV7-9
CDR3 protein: CASSLVAAGAYNEQFF
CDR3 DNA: TGTGCCAGCAGCTTAGTGGCAGCGGGGGCATACAATGAGCAGTTCTTC

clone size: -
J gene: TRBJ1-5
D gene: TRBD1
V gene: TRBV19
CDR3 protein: CASSNTGGSNQPQHF
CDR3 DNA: TGTGCCAGTAGCAACACAGGGGGCAGCAATCAGCCCCAGCATTTT

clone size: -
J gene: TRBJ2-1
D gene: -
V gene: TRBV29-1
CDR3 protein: CSAGSDLAGWQFF
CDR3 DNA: TGCAGCGCAGGGAGTGACCTCGCCGGGTGGCAGTTCTTC

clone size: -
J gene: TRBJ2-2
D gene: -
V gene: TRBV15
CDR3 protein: CATSRGLNTGELFF
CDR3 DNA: TGTGCCACCAGCAGAGGACTGAACACCGGGGAGCTGTTTTTT

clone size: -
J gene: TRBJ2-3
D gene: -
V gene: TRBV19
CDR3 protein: CASSLQQGSTDTQYF
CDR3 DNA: TGTGCCAGTAGTCTCCAACAGGGAAGCACAGATACGCAGTATTTT

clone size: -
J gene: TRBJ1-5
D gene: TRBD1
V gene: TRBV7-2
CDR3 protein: CASSEDRGQGHQHF
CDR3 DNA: TGTGCCAGCAGCGAGGACAGGGGGCAAGGCCACCAGCATTTT

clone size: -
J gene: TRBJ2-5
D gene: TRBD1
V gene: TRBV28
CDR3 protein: CASSPQGKETQYF
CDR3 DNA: TGTGCCAGCAGCCCACAGGGGAAAGAGACCCAGTACTTC

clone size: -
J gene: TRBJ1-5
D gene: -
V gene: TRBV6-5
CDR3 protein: CASKDRYSNQPQHF
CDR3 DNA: TGTGCCAGCAAAGACAGGTATAGCAATCAGCCCCAGCATTTT

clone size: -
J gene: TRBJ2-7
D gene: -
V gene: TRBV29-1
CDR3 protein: CSVEASGDEQYF
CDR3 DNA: TGCAGCGTTGAGGCTTCGGGAGACGAGCAGTACTTC

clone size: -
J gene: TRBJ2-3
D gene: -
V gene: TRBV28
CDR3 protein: CASSKRALGTDTQYF
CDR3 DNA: TGTGCCAGCAGTAAGAGGGCCTTAGGCACAGATACGCAGTATTTT

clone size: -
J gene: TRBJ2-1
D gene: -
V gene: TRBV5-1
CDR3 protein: CASSLGAGDNEQFF
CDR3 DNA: TGCGCCAGCAGCTTGGGGGCCGGGGACAATGAGCAGTTCTTC

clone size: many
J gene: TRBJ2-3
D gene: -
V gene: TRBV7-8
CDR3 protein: CASRSRGSRDTQYF
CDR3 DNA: TGTGCCAGCAGGAGCAGGGGTTCCAGGGATACGCAGTATTTT

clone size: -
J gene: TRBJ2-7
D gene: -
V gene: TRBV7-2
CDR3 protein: CASSLEGGPPYEQYF
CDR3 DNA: TGTGCCAGCAGCTTAGAGGGAGGCCCTCCCTACGAGCAGTACTTC

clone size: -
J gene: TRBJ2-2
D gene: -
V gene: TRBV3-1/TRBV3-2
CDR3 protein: CASSQGLAPNMELFF
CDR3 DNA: TGTGCCAGCAGCCAAGGGCTAGCGCCTAATATGGAGCTGTTTTTT

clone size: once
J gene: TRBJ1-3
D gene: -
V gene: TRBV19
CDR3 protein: CASRRDLSSGNTIYF
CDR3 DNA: TGTGCCAGTAGGAGGGACTTGAGCTCTGGAAACACCATATATTTT

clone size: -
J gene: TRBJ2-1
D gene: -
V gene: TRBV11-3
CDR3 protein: CASSLGGEMGNEQFF
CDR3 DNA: TGTGCCAGCAGCTTAGGGGGAGAGATGGGCAATGAGCAGTTCTTC

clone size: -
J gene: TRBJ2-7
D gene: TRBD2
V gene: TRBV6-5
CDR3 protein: CASRAGTSAYEQYF
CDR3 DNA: TGTGCCAGCAGGGCTGGGACTAGCGCCTACGAGCAGTACTTC

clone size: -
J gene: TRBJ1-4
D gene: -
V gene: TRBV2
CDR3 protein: CASKRGATNEKLFF
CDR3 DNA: TGTGCCAGCAAGCGGGGCGCAACTAATGAAAAACTGTTTTTT

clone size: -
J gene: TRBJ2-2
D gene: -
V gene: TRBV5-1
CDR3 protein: CASSLEVGAGELFF
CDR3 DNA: TGCGCCAGCAGCTTGGAGGTCGGGGCCGGGGAGCTGTTTTTT

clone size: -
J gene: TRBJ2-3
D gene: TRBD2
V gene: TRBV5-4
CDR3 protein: CASSSLAGGPDTQYF
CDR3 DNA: TGTGCCAGCAGCTCTTTAGCGGGAGGGCCAGATACGCAGTATTTT

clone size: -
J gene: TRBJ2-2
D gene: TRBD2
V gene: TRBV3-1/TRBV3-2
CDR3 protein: CASSRPGTSPGELFF
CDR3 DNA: TGTGCCAGCAGCCGCCCTGGGACTAGTCCCGGGGAGCTGTTTTTT

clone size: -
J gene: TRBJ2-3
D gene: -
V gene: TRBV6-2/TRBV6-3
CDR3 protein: CASSLYPPRGGQASPDTQYF
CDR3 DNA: TGTGCCAGCAGCCTATACCCGCCTCGAGGGGGACAAGCCTCCCCAGATACGCAGTATTTT

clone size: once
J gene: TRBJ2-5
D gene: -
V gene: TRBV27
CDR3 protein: CASSPVRGETQYF
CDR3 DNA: TGTGCCAGCAGTCCTGTGAGGGGGGAGACCCAGTACTTC

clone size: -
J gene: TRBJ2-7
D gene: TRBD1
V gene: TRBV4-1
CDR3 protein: CASSQERRGREQYF
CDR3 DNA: TGCGCCAGCAGCCAAGAACGCAGGGGGCGCGAGCAGTACTTC

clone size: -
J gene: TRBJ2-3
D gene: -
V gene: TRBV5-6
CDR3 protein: CASSYRVADTQYF
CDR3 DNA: TGTGCCAGCAGCTACAGGGTCGCAGATACGCAGTATTTT

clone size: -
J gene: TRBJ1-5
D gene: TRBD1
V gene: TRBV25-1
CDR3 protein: CASRETGRNQPQHF
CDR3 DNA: TGTGCCAGCAGAGAGACAGGGCGAAATCAGCCCCAGCATTTT